This T cell receptor beta chain was sequenced during a study of shared clonotypes between healthy human individuals. Study overall: Donors were two women and three men aged 18 to 49.

Sequencing used immunoSEQ multiplex PCR; TCRdb keeps in-frame clones, though not all of them. The sample contains millions of clones, 90% to 95% of which appear only once. Trimming took 3 bases from V and 10 from J, leaving 12 bases between them. The CDR3 runs 13 residues. The germline V gene has CDR1 MNHNS and CDR2 SASEGT. This chain links TRBV6-1 with TRBJ1-4; D unclear. The clonotype comes from a man younger than 35 in good health. Sequencing was carried out using naive CD4+ T cells sorted from blood. Specified subset: CD45RA+ positively selected. CDR3 DNA: TGTGCCAGCAGTGAGGTAGCAGCGAGAAAACTGTTTTTT. Its protein is CASSEVAARKLFF.